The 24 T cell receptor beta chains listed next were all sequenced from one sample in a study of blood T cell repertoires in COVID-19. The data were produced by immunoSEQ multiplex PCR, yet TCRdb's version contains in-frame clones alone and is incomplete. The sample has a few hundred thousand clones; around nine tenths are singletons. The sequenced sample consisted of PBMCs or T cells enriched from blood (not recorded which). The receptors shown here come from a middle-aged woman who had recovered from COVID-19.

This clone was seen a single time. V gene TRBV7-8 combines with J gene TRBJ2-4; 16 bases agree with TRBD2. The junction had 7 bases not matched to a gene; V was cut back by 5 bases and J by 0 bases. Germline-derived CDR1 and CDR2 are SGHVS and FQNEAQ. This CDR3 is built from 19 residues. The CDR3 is CASSMPGLAGGLAKNIQYF. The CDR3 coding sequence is TGTGCCAGCAGCATGCCGGGACTAGCGGGAGGGTTAGCCAAAAACATTCAGTACTTC.

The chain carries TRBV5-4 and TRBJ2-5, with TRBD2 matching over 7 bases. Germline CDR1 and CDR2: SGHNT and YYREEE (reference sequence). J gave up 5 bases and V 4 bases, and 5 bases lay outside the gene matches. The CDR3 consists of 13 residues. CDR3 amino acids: CASSRGSSETQYF. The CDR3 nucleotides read TGTGCCAGCAGCCGCGGGAGTTCTGAGACCCAGTACTTC.

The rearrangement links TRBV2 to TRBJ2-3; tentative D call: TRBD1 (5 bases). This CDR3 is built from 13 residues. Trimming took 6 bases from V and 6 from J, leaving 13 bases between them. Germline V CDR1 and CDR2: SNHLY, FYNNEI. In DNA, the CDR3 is TGTGCCAGCAGCTCCCAGGGTGCGGATACGCAGTATTTT. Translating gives CASSSQGADTQYF.

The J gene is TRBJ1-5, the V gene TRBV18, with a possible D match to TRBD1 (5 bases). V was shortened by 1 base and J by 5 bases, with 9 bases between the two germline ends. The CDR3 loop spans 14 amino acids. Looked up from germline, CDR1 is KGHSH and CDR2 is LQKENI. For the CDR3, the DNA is TGTGCCAGCTCACCACGGGCGGGGGATCAGCCCCAGCATTTT. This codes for CASSPRAGDQPQHF. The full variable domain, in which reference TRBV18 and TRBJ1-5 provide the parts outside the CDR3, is NAGVMQNPRHLVRRRGQEARLRCSPMKGHSHVYWYRQLPEEGLKFMVYLQKENIIDESGMPKERFSAEFPKEGPSILRIQQVVRGDSAAYFCASSPRAGDQPQHFGDGTRLSIL.

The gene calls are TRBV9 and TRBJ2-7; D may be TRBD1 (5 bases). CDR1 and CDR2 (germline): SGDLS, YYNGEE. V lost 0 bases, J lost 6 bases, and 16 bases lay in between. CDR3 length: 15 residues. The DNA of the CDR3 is TGTGCCAGCAGCGTAGCTATAGGGGATATGGGCGAGCAGTACTTC. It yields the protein CASSVAIGDMGEQYF.

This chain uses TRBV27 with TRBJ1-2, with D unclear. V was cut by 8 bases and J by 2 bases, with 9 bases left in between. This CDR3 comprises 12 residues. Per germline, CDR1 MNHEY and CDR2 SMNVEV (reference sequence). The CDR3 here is CASRTGNYGYTF. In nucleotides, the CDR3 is TGTGCCAGCCGGACGGGGAACTATGGCTACACCTTC.

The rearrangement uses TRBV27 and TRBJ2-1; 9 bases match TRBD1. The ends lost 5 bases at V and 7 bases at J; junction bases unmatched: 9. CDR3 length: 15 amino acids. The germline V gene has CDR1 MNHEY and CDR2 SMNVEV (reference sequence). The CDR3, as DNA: TGTGCCAGCAGTCCGTCGGGGACAGGGAATAATGAGCAGTTCTTC. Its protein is CASSPSGTGNNEQFF.

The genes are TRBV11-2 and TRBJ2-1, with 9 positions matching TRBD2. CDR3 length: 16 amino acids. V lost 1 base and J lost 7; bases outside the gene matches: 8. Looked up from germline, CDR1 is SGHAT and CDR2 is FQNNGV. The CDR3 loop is CASSLVGGLAGNEQFF. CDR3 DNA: TGTGCCAGCAGCTTAGTAGGGGGACTAGCAGGGAATGAGCAGTTCTTC.

Here the CDR3 DNA reads TGTGCCAGCAGTGACTCGAGAACTAGCGGGAGGGTGTCGGCCAAAAACATTCAGTACTTC. Its translation is CASSDSRTSGRVSAKNIQYF. The rearrangement uses TRBV6-4 and TRBJ2-4; TRBD2 matches 13 bases. V was clipped by 0 bases and J by 1 base; unmatched bases: 9. The CDR3 has 20 residues. Germline CDR1 reads MRHNA; CDR2 reads SNTAGT.

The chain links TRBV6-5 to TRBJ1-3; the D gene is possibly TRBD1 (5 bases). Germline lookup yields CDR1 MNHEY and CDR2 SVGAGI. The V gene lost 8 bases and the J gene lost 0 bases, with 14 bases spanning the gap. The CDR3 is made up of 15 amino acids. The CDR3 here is CASFGGAYSGNTIYF. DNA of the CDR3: TGTGCCAGCTTCGGAGGGGCCTACTCTGGAAACACCATATATTTT.

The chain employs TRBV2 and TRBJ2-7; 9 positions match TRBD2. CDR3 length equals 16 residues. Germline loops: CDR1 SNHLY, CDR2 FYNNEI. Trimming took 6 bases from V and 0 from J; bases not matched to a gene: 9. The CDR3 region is CASSPRGSGGSYEQYF. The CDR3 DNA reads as TGTGCCAGCAGCCCCAGGGGTAGCGGGGGCTCCTACGAGCAGTACTTC.

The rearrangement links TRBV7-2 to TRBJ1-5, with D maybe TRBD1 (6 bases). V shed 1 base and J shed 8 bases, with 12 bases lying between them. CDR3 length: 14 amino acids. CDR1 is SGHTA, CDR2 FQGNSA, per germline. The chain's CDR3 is CASSLVPGDKPQHF. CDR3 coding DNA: TGTGCCAGCAGCTTAGTCCCAGGGGATAAGCCCCAGCATTTT.

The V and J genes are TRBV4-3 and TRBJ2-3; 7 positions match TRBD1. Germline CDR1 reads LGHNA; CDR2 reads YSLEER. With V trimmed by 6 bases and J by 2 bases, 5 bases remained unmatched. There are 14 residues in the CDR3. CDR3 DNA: TGCGCCAGCAGACGGACAGGAACCACAGATACGCAGTATTTT. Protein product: CASRRTGTTDTQYF.

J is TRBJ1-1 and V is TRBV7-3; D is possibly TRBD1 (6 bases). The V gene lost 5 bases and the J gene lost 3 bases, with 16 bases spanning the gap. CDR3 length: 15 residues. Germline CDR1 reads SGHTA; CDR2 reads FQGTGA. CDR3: CASSAQGRQDTEAFF. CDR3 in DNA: TGTGCCAGCAGCGCCCAGGGGCGCCAGGACACTGAAGCTTTCTTT.

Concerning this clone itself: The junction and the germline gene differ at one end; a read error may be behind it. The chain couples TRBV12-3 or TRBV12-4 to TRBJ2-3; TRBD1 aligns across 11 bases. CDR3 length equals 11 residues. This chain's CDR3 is CASSLGQGGSF. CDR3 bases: TGTGCCAGCAGTTTGGGACAGGGGGGCTCGTTT.

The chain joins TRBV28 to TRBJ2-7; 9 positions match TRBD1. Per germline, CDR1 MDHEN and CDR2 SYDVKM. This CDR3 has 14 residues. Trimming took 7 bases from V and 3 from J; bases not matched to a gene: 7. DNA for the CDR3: TGTGCCAGCAACATCCCGGGACAGGGCTACGAGCAGTACTTC. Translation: CASNIPGQGYEQYF.

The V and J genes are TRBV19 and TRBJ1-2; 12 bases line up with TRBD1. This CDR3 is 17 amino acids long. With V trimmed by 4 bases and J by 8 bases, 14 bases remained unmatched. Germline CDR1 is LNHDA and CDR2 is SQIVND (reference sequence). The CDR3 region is CASSTLVLGQGAHGYTF. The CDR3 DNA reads TGTGCCAGTAGTACCCTCGTTTTGGGACAGGGGGCTCACGGCTACACCTTC.

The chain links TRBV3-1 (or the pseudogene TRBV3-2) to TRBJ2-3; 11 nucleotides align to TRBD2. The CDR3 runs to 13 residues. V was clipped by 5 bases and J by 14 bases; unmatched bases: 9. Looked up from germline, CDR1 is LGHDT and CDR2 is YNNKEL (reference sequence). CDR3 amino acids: CASSATSGDLPYF. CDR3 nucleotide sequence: TGTGCCAGCAGCGCGACTAGCGGGGATCTTCCGTATTTT.

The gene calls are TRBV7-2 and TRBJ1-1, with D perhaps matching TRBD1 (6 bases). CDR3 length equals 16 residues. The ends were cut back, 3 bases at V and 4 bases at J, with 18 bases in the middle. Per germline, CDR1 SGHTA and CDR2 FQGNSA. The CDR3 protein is CASSFVLGGLGTEAFF. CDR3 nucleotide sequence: TGTGCCAGCAGCTTCGTCCTGGGGGGGCTGGGCACTGAAGCTTTCTTT.

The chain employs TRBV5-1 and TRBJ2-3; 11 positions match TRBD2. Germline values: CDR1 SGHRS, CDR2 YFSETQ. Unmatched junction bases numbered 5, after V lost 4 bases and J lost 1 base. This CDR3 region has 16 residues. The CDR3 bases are TGCGCCAGCAGCGTTACTAGCGGGAGAGGCACAGATACGCAGTATTTT. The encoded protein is CASSVTSGRGTDTQYF.

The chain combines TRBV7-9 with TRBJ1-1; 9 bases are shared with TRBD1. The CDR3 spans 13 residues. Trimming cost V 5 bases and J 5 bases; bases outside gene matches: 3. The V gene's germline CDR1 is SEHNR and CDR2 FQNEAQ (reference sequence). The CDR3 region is CASSDRGETEAFF. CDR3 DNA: TGTGCCAGCAGCGACAGGGGGGAGACTGAAGCTTTCTTT.

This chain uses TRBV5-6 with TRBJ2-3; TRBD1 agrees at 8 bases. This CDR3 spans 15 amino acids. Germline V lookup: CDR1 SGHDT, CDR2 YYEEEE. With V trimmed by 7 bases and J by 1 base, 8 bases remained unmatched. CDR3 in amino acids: CASSLPGQGTDTQYF. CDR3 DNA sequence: TGTGCCAGCTCACTACCGGGACAGGGCACAGATACGCAGTATTTT.

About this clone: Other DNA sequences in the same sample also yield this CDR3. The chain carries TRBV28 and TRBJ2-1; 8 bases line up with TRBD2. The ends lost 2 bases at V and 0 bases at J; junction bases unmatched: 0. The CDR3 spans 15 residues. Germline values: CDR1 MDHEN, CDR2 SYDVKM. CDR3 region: CASSLLAGSYNEQFF. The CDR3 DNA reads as TGTGCCAGCAGTTTACTAGCGGGCTCCTACAATGAGCAGTTCTTC.

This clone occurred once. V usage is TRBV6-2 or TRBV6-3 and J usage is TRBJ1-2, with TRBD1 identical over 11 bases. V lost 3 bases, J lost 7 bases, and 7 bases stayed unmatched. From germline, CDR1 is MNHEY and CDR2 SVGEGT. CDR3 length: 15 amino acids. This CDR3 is CASSYGQGALSGYTF. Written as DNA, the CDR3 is TGTGCCAGCAGTTATGGACAGGGGGCACTTTCTGGCTACACCTTC.